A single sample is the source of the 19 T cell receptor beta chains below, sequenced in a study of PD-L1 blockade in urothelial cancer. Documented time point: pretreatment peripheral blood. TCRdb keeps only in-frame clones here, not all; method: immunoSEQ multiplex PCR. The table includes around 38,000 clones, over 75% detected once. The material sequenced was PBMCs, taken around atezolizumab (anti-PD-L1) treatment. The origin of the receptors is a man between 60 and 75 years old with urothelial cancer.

This chain's CDR3 is CASSQEIGVTEAFF. CDR3 nucleotide sequence: TGCGCCAGCAGCCAAGAAATAGGGGTAACTGAAGCTTTCTTT. The rearrangement uses TRBV4-1 and TRBJ1-1, with D perhaps matching TRBD1 (5 bases). This CDR3 contains 14 residues. The V gene lost 0 bases and the J gene lost 5 bases, with 10 bases spanning the gap. From germline, CDR1 is MGHRA and CDR2 YSYEKL.

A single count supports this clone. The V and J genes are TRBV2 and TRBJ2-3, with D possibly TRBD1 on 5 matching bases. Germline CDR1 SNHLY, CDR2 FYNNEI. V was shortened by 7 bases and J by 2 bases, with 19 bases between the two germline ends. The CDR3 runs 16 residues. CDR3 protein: CASNWAIRANTDTQYF. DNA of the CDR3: TGTGCCAGCAACTGGGCTATCAGGGCCAACACAGATACGCAGTATTTT.

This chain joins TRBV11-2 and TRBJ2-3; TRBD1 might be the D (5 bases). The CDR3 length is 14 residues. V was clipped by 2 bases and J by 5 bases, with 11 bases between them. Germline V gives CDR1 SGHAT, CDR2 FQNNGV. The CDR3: CASSLRLQGDTQYF. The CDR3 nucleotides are TGTGCCAGCAGCTTACGACTCCAGGGAGATACGCAGTATTTT.

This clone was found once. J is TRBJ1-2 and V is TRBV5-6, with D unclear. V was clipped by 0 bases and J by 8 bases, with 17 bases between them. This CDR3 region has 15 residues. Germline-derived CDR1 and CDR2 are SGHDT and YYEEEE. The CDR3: CASSLEKLPSYGYTF. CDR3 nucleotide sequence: TGTGCCAGCAGCTTGGAGAAACTGCCGAGCTACGGCTACACCTTC.

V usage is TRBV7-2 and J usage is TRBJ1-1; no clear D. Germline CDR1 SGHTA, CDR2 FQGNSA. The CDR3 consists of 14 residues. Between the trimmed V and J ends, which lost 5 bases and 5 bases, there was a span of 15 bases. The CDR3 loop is CASSAFRVWTEAFF. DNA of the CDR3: TGTGCCAGCAGCGCCTTTCGGGTTTGGACTGAAGCTTTCTTT.

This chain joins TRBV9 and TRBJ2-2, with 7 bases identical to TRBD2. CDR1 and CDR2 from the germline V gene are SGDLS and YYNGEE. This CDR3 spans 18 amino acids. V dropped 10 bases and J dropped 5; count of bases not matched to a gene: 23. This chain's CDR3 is CASRRSLGAGELTGELFF. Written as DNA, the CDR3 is TGTGCCTCAAGACGCTCCCTTGGGGCGGGAGAATTGACCGGGGAGCTGTTTTTT.

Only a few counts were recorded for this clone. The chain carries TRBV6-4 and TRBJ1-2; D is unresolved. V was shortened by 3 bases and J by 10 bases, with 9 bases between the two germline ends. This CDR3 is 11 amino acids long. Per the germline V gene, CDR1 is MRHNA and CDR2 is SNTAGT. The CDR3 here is CASSESSIYTF. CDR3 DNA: TGTGCCAGCAGTGAATCTAGTATCTACACCTTC.

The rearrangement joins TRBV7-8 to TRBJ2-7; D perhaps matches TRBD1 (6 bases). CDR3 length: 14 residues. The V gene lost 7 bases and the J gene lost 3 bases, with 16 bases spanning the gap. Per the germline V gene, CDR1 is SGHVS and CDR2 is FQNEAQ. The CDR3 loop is CASTLLDSDYEQYF. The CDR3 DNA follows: TGTGCCAGCACCCTTTTGGACAGTGACTACGAGCAGTACTTC. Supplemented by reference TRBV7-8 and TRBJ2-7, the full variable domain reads GAGVSQSPRYKVAKRGQDVALRCDPISGHVSLFWYQQALGQGPEFLTYFQNEAQLDKSGLPSDRFFAERPEGSVSTLKIQRTQQEDSAVYLCASTLLDSDYEQYFGPGTRLTVT.

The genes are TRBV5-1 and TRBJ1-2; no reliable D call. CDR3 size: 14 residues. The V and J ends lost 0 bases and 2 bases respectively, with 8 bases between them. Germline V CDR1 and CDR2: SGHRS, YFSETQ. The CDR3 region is CASSLDSLNYGYTF. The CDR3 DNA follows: TGCGCCAGCAGCTTGGATTCGTTAAACTATGGCTACACCTTC.

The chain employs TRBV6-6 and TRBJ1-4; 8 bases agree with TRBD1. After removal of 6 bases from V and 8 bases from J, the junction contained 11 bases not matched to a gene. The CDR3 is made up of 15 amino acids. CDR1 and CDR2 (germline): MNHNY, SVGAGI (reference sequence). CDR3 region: CASRPRTGPDEKLFF. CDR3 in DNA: TGTGCCAGCAGGCCCCGGACAGGGCCCGACGAAAAACTGTTTTTT.

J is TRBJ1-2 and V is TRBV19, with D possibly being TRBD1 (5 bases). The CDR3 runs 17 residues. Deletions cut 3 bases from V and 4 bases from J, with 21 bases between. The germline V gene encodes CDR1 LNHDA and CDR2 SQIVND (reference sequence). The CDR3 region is CASSIQKGQDRSYGYTF. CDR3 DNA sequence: TGTGCCAGTAGTATTCAGAAAGGGCAAGACAGAAGCTATGGCTACACCTTC.

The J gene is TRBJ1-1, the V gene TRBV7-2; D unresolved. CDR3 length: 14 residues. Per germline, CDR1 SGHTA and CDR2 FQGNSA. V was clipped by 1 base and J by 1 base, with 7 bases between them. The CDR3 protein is CASSLGHRNTEAFF. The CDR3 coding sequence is TGTGCCAGCAGCTTAGGCCACAGGAACACTGAAGCTTTCTTT.

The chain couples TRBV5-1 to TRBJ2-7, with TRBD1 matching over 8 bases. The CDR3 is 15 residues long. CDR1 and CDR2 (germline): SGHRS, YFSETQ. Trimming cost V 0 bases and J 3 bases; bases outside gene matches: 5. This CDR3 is CASSLGTGRRYEQYF. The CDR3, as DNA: TGCGCCAGCAGCTTGGGGACAGGGAGGCGCTACGAGCAGTACTTC.

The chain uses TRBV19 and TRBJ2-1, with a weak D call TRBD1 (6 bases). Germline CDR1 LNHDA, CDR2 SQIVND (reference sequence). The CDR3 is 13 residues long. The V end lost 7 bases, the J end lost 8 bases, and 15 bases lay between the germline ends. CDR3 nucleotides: TGTGCCAGTACCCCGACAGGCTGGGATGAGCAGTTCTTC. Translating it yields CASTPTGWDEQFF.

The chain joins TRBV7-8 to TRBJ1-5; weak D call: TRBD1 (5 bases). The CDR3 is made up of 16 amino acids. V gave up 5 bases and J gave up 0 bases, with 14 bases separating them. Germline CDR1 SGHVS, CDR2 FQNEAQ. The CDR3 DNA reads TGTGCCAGCAGCCCTAGGGGAAGCTATAGCAATCAGCCCCAGCATTTT. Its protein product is CASSPRGSYSNQPQHF.

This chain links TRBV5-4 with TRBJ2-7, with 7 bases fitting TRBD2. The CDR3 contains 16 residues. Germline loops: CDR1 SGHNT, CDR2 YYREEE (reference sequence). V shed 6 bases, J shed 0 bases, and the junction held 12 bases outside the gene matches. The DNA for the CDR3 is TGTGCCAGCAAAAGGGAGGGCGGGATCAGCTCCTACGAGCAGTACTTC. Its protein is CASKREGGISSYEQYF.

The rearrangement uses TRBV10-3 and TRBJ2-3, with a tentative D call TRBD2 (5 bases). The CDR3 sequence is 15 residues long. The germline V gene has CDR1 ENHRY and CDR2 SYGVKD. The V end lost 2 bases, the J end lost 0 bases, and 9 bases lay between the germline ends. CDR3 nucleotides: TGTGCCATCAGTGAGGAGGGTGAAAGCACAGATACGCAGTATTTT. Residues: CAISEEGESTDTQYF.

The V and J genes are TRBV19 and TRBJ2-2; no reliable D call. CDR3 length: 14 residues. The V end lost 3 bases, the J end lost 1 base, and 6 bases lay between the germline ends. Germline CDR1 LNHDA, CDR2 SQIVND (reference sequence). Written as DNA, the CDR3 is TGTGCCAGTAGTATGGGCTGGAACACCGGGGAGCTGTTTTTT. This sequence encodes CASSMGWNTGELFF.

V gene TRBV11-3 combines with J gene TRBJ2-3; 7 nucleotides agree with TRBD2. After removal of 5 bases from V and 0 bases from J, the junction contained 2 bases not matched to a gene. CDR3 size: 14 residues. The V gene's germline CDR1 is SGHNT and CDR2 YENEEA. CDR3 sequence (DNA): TGTGCCAGCAGCAAGCGGGGAAGCACAGATACGCAGTATTTT. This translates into CASSKRGSTDTQYF.